This T cell receptor beta chain is from a study of blood T cell repertoires in COVID-19. On the study more broadly: The samples span acute and convalescent COVID-19 from the United States, Italy and Spain. PBMCs, B-cell-depleted T cells, or T cells provided the cDNA or gDNA that made up the material.

Per the original data handling: The assay estimated nucleated cells by amplifying reference gene primers. Using immunoSEQ multiplex PCR, the repertoire was profiled, and TCRdb retains in-frame clones only, with some absent. D and trimming were read from the DNA, whereas the V and J calls and clone size are those reported in that table. The sample records tens of thousands of clones, roughly 90% being singletons. This CDR3 spans 15 amino acids. The germline CDR1 and CDR2 sequences are LGHDT and YNNKEL (reference sequence). Trimming removed 4 bases from V and 6 bases from J; junction bases left unmatched: 5.

Material: peripheral blood. This TCR derives from a woman aged 45-60 years with acute or convalescent COVID-19. The rearrangement links TRBV3-1 (or the pseudogene TRBV3-2) to TRBJ2-1, with 11 bases fitting TRBD2. The DNA of the CDR3 is TGTGCCAGCAGCCCCGCTAGCGGGGGGCGCAATGAGCAGTTCTTC. Amino acid sequence: CASSPASGGRNEQFF.